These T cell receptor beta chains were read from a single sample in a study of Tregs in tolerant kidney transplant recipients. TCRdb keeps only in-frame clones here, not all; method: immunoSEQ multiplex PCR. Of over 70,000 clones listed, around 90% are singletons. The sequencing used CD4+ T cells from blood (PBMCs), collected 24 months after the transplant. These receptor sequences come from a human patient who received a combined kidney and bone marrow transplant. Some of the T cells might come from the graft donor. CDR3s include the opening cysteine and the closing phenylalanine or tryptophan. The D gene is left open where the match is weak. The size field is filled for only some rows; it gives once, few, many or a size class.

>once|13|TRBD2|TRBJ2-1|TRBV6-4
CARPGLADNEQFF
TGTGCCAGACCGGGACTAGCGGACAATGAGCAGTTCTTC
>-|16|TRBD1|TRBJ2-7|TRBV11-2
CASSYLRTGVVYEQYF
TGTGCCAGCAGCTACCTCCGGACAGGGGTCGTCTACGAGCAGTACTTC
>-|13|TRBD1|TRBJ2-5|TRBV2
CARGTGRQETQYF
TGTGCCAGGGGGACAGGGAGACAAGAGACCCAGTACTTC
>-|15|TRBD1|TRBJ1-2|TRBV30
CAWSHPVGTGDGYTF
TGTGCCTGGAGTCACCCCGTCGGGACAGGGGACGGCTACACCTTC
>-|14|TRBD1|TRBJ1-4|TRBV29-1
CSASDRAGDEKLFF
TGCAGCGCCAGTGACAGGGCCGGGGATGAAAAACTGTTTTTT
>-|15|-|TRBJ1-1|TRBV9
CASSAGGGSDTEAFF
TGTGCCAGCAGCGCTGGGGGGGGCTCGGACACTGAAGCTTTCTTT
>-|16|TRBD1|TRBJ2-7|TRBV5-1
CASSKRVGQGTYEQYF
TGCGCCAGCAGCAAACGCGTGGGACAGGGTACCTACGAGCAGTACTTC
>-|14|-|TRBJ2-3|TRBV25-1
CASSVGTELDTQYF
TGTGCCAGCAGTGTGGGCACAGAGTTAGATACGCAGTATTTT
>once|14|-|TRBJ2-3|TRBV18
CASSREASTDTQYF
TGTGCCAGCTCAAGGGAGGCCAGCACAGATACGCAGTATTTT
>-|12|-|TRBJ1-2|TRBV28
CASKDSGRGYTF
TGTGCCAGCAAAGACTCGGGTCGTGGCTACACCTTC
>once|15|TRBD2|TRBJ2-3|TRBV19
CASKLGVAGADTQYF
TGTGCCAGCAAATTGGGAGTAGCGGGGGCTGATACGCAGTATTTT
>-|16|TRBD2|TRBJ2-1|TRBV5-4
CASSLETSGGYNEQFF
TGTGCCAGCAGCTTGGAAACTAGCGGGGGCTACAATGAGCAGTTCTTC
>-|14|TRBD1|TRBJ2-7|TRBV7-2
CASSADRGTYEQYF
TGTGCCAGCAGCGCGGACAGGGGAACCTACGAGCAGTACTTC
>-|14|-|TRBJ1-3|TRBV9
CASSVAQGGNTIYF
TGTGCCAGCAGCGTAGCACAGGGTGGAAACACCATATATTTT
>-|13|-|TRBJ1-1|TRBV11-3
CASSFEGNTEAFF
TGTGCCAGCAGCTTTGAGGGGAACACTGAAGCTTTCTTT
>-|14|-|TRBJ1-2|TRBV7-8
CASSFQGLGYGYTF
TGTGCCAGCAGCTTCCAGGGCCTCGGGTATGGCTACACCTTC
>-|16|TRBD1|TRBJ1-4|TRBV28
CASSLRQGAGNEKLFF
TGTGCCAGCAGTTTACGACAGGGGGCGGGTAATGAAAAACTGTTTTTT
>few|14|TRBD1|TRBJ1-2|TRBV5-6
CASSPGQLNYGYTF
TGTGCCAGCAGCCCGGGACAGCTTAACTATGGCTACACCTTC
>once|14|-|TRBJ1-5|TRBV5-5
CASSPMRVGQPQHF
TGTGCCAGCAGCCCTATGAGGGTAGGCCAGCCCCAGCATTTT
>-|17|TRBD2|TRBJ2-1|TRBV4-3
CASSQVSGLAAYNEQFF
TGCGCCAGCAGCCAAGTTAGCGGACTAGCGGCCTACAATGAGCAGTTCTTC
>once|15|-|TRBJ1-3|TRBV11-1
CASSLQGITGNTIYF
TGTGCCAGCAGCTTACAGGGAATTACTGGAAACACCATATATTTT
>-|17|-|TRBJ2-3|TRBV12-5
CASGTTRTTPAADTQYF
TGTGCTAGTGGTACGACCCGGACTACCCCTGCCGCAGATACGCAGTATTTT